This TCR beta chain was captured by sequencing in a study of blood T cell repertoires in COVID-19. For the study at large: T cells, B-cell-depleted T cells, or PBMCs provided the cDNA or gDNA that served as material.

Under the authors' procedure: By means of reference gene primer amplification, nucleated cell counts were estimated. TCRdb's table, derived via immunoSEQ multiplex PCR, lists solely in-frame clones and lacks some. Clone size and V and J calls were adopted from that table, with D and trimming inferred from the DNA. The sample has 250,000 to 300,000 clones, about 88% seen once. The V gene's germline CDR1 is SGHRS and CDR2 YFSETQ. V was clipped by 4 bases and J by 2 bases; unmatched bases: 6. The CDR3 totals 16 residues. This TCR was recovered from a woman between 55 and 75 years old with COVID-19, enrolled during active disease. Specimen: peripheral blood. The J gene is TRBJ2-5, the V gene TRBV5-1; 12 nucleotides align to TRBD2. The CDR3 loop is CASSHKTSGGQETQYF. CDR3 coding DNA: TGCGCCAGCAGCCATAAGACTAGCGGGGGACAAGAGACCCAGTACTTC.